A single T cell receptor beta chain is shown here with its context. Libraries were prepared by immunoSEQ multiplex PCR; TCRdb keeps only in-frame clonotypes and omits some of them. The sample has almost 350,000 clones; around nine tenths are singletons. Participant age was roughly 18 to 95 years, and participants resided in fewer than 25 US areas. The data are from a study of blood T cell repertoires in COVID-19. The CDR3 loop spans 15 amino acids. V shed 5 bases and J 4 bases; nucleotides not matched to a gene: 7. CDR1 and CDR2 from the germline V gene are SGHAT and FQDESV (reference sequence). The V gene is TRBV11-1, the J gene TRBJ2-2, with TRBD1 matching over 7 bases. The clonotype originates from a woman in her 30s who had been exposed to COVID-19. Sequenced material: PBMCs or T cells enriched from blood (not recorded which). CDR3 bases: TGTGCCAGCAGCCTTTTTTCAGGGGGCACCGGGGAGCTGTTTTTT. It specifies CASSLFSGGTGELFF.